This TCR beta chain was identified during a study of OX40 agonist ivuxolimab in advanced cancers. About the study: Patients took ivuxolimab, an agonistic anti-OX40 (CD134) antibody. Study-wide findings and caveats: The 0.1-3.0 mg/kg partial responders had among the lowest clonal expansion. CD4+ T cells averaged fewer expanded clones than CD8+ T cells.

Germline V CDR1 and CDR2: MNHEY, SVGAGI. V shed 5 bases and J shed 0 bases, with 10 bases lying between them. The CDR3 contains 14 residues. A single count supports this clone. The antigen remains unidentified. Clones were read by immunoSEQ multiplex PCR, and TCRdb kept only the in-frame ones, dropping some. Among around 38,000 clones listed, about 90% were seen once. Exclusion of a patient followed from autoimmune disease history or systemic immunosuppression. The chain carries TRBV6-5 and TRBJ1-2, with unresolved D. This receptor was identified in an adult with an advanced solid tumor such as melanoma, head and neck, liver or kidney cancer. Sequenced here: CD4+ or CD8+ T cells sorted from blood, sampled in a trial of the OX40 agonist ivuxolimab. Here the CDR3 reads CASSEYGTNYGYTF. The CDR3 region has the DNA TGTGCCAGCAGTGAATATGGGACTAACTATGGCTACACCTTC.